These 11 T cell receptor beta chains share one sample of origin, sequenced in a study of follicular helper T cells after annual influenza vaccination. Sequencing used immunoSEQ multiplex PCR; TCRdb keeps in-frame clones, though not all of them. The table has some 15,000 clones, 84% seen once. Time point meaning: 2014-2015 season, pre-vaccination. The specimen comprised CXCR5- memory CD4+ T cells sorted from blood, sampled on the day of influenza vaccination. These TCRs come from an adult who received the influenza vaccine.

The table lists this clone with a count of one. V usage is TRBV7-9 and J usage is TRBJ2-3; D remains ambiguous. Germline CDR1 reads SEHNR; CDR2 reads FQNEAQ (reference sequence). Trimming removed 5 bases from V and 7 bases from J, with 7 bases in between. The CDR3 loop spans 11 amino acids. In DNA, the CDR3 is TGTGCCAGCAGCCCGACCAATACGCAGTATTTT. This sequence encodes CASSPTNTQYF.

This rearrangement joins TRBV6-1 to TRBJ2-3; the D is unclear. The CDR3 is 15 amino acids. Germline-derived CDR1 and CDR2 are MNHNS and SASEGT. Deletions cut 0 bases from V and 0 bases from J, with 7 bases between. The CDR3: CASSEAVRSTDTQYF. The CDR3, as DNA: TGTGCCAGCAGTGAAGCGGTCCGTAGCACAGATACGCAGTATTTT.

The genes are TRBV5-4 and TRBJ1-6, with D possibly matching TRBD1 (6 bases). Trimming left V 4 bases short and J 0 bases short, with 11 bases between. Germline V gives CDR1 SGHNT, CDR2 YYREEE (reference sequence). This CDR3 has 16 amino acids. CDR3 in amino acids: CASSPDSSSYNSPLHF. In DNA, the CDR3 is TGTGCCAGCAGCCCGGACAGCAGCTCCTATAATTCACCCCTCCACTTT.

This clone occurred once. This chain connects TRBV19 to TRBJ2-1; 8 bases agree with TRBD1. This CDR3 is built from 15 residues. The J segment lost 6 bases and the V segment lost 6 bases, leaving 10 bases of the junction unmatched. Germline V lookup: CDR1 LNHDA, CDR2 SQIVND (reference sequence). The DNA for the CDR3 is TGTGCCAGTAGACCCGGACAGGGCCCCTTCAATGAGCAGTTCTTC. It encodes CASRPGQGPFNEQFF.

The chain uses TRBV10-3 and TRBJ2-3; TRBD2 matches 15 bases. The CDR3 runs to 15 residues. Trimming at V came to 6 bases and at J to 6 bases, leaving 4 bases not matched to a gene. Germline CDR1 is ENHRY and CDR2 is SYGVKD. In DNA form, the CDR3 reads TGTGCCATCAGGGGGACTAGCGGGGGGTCTGATACGCAGTATTTT. It yields the protein CAIRGTSGGSDTQYF.

The CDR3: CASSQMGQGFRVTQYF. As DNA, the CDR3 is TGTGCCAGCAGCCAGATGGGACAGGGGTTTAGGGTTACGCAGTATTTT. The chain is built from TRBV11-2 and TRBJ2-3, with TRBD1 matching over 10 bases. Germline trimming cut 5 bases from V and 8 bases from J; bases unmatched to any gene: 13. CDR1 is SGHAT, CDR2 FQNNGV, per germline. The CDR3 contains 16 residues.

V and J are TRBV11-2 and TRBJ2-3; D possibly uses TRBD1 or TRBD2 (5 bases each). Per germline, CDR1 SGHAT and CDR2 FQNNGV. This CDR3 contains 17 residues. Trimming took off 1 base at V and 0 bases at J, with 14 bases between the two ends. CDR3 residues: CASSLGSVGRSTDTQYF. In DNA, the CDR3 is TGTGCCAGCAGCTTAGGGTCGGTGGGACGCAGCACAGATACGCAGTATTTT.

This chain connects TRBV5-4 to TRBJ2-3; maybe TRBD2 (5 bases). CDR1 SGHNT and CDR2 YYREEE come from the germline V gene (reference sequence). CDR3 length: 12 amino acids. V lost 6 bases, J lost 0 bases, and 5 bases lay in between. CDR3: CASTGSTDTQYF. The CDR3, as DNA: TGTGCCAGCACGGGGAGCACAGATACGCAGTATTTT.

The chain recombines TRBV5-1 with TRBJ1-3, with D possibly TRBD1 on 5 matching bases. CDR1 and CDR2 from the germline V gene are SGHRS and YFSETQ. V lost 3 bases and J 1 base, leaving 23 bases between the germline ends. CDR3 length: 19 residues. CDR3 protein: CASSWGPQLPQISGNTIYF. CDR3 bases: TGCGCCAGCAGCTGGGGACCACAGTTGCCCCAAATATCTGGAAACACCATATATTTT. Together with reference TRBV5-1 and TRBJ1-3, the CDR3 gives the full variable domain: KAGVTQTPRYLIKTRGQQVTLSCSPISGHRSVSWYQQTPGQGLQFLFEYFSETQRNKGNFPGRFSGRQFSNSRSEMNVSTLELGDSALYLCASSWGPQLPQISGNTIYFGEGSWLTVV.

This sequence joins TRBV5-1 and TRBJ2-7; D perhaps matches TRBD2 (6 bases). CDR1 is SGHRS and CDR2 is YFSETQ in the germline V gene. The V end was cut by 4 bases, the J end by 5 bases, with 19 bases between. The CDR3 consists of 15 residues. CDR3 nucleotides: TGCGCCAGCAGCGCCGGCACATCGGGCGGGAACGAGCAGTACTTC. It yields the protein CASSAGTSGGNEQYF. Full variable domain (rest looked up from reference TRBV5-1 and TRBJ2-7): KAGVTQTPRYLIKTRGQQVTLSCSPISGHRSVSWYQQTPGQGLQFLFEYFSETQRNKGNFPGRFSGRQFSNSRSEMNVSTLELGDSALYLCASSAGTSGGNEQYFGPGTRLTVT.

The V and J genes are TRBV5-1 and TRBJ2-5; the match to TRBD2 covers 12 bases. The CDR3 totals 16 residues. Germline CDR1 and CDR2: SGHRS and YFSETQ. Trimming took 4 bases from V and 5 from J; bases not matched to a gene: 9. CDR3 region: CASSATTSGGGETQYF. The CDR3 DNA sequence: TGCGCCAGCAGCGCCACGACTAGCGGGGGTGGGGAGACCCAGTACTTC.